This TCR beta chain is from a study of T-cell memory formation after mild COVID-19. Whole-study findings and limits: The CD4+ clones that contracted clustered mainly within CM and EM, and the CD8+ clones concentrated in EMRA. Within pre-infection memory, some responding clones were found, suggesting cross-reactive memory joined.

MiXCR was run by TCRdb on the 5' RACE reads, yielding one entry per CDR3 protein. This table holds more than 80,000 distinct CDR3 sequences, approximately 13% found once. Remarks on this clonotype: The antigen is not known.

Germline V gene data show CDR1 as SGHRS and CDR2 as YFSETQ. Trimming took off 2 bases at V and 1 base at J, with 11 bases between the two ends. The CDR3 loop spans 15 amino acids. Sequences were obtained from PBMCs or a T cell subset sorted from them (not recorded which). This TCR was sampled from an adult woman who had mild COVID-19 (a few samples of this study predate the infection). Cell type and time point are not known. V and J are TRBV5-1 and TRBJ2-3; TRBD2 might be the D (7 bases). The CDR3 sequence: CASSFGGQRTDTQYF. As DNA, the CDR3 is TGCGCCAGCAGCTTCGGGGGGCAACGCACAGATACGCAGTATTTT.